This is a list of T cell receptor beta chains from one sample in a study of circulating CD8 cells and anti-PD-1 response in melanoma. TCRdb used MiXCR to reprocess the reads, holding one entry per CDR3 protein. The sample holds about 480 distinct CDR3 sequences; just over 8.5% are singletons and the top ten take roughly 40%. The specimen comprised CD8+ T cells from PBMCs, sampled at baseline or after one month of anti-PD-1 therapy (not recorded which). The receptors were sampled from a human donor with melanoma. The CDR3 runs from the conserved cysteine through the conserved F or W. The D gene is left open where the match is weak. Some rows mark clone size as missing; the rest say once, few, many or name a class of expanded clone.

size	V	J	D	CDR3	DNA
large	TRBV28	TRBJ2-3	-	CASSFLQGTDTQYF	TGTGCCAGCAGTTTCCTTCAGGGCACAGATACGCAGTATTTT
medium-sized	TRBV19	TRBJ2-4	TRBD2	CASSIIVAGGRAKNIQYF	TGTGCCAGTAGTATAATCGTCGCGGGGGGCCGGGCCAAAAACATTCAGTACTTC
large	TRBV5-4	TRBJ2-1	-	CASSSRGAYNEQFF	TGTGCCAGCAGCTCTCGGGGAGCTTACAATGAGCAGTTCTTC
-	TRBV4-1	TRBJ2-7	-	CASSQQFRASATHEQYF	TGCGCCAGCAGCCAACAGTTTCGGGCTAGCGCAACGCACGAGCAGTACTTC
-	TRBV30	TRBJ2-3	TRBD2	CAWRVLAGGNTDTQYF	TGTGCCTGGAGGGTCTTAGCGGGGGGGAATACAGATACGCAGTATTTT
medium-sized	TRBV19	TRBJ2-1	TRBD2	CASRRTSGAYNEQFF	TGTGCCAGTAGAAGAACTAGCGGGGCCTACAATGAGCAGTTCTTC
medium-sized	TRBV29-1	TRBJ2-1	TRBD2	CSVEQAGGLDEQFF	TGCAGCGTTGAGCAAGCGGGGGGGCTTGATGAGCAGTTCTTC
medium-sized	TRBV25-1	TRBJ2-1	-	CASSEFGGNEQFF	TGTGCCAGCAGTGAATTTGGGGGCAATGAGCAGTTCTTC
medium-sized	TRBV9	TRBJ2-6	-	CASSASPEANVLTF	TGTGCCAGCAGCGCTAGTCCCGAGGCCAACGTCCTGACTTTC
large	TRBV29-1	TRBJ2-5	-	CTARSGETQYF	TGCACCGCGCGGTCGGGGGAGACCCAGTACTTC
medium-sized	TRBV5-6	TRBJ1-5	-	CASSLVGNQPQHF	TGTGCCAGCAGCTTGGTTGGCAATCAGCCCCAGCATTTT
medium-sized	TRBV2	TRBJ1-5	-	CASSLTVNSNQPQHF	TGTGCCAGCAGTCTGACAGTGAATAGCAATCAGCCCCAGCATTTT
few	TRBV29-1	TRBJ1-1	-	CSATTGNTEAFF	TGCAGCGCCACGACAGGCAACACTGAAGCTTTCTTT
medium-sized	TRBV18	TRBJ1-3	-	CATLDPASGNTIYF	TGTGCCACCCTTGACCCTGCCTCTGGAAACACCATATATTTT
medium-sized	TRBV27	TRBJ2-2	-	CASSFEDTFNTGELFF	TGTGCCAGCAGTTTTGAGGACACATTTAACACCGGGGAGCTGTTTTTT
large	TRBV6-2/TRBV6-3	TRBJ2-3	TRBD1	CASTQTGGELDTQYF	TGTGCCAGCACCCAGACAGGGGGCGAATTAGATACGCAGTATTTT
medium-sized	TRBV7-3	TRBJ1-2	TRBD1	CASSPDRAGGYTF	TGTGCCAGCAGCCCGGACAGGGCTGGCGGCTACACCTTC
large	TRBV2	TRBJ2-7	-	CASSGLVRVHEQYF	TGTGCCAGCAGTGGGCTCGTCAGGGTCCACGAGCAGTACTTC
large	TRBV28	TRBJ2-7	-	CASSPLDLGVSYEQYF	TGTGCCAGCAGTCCTCTTGACCTGGGGGTTTCCTACGAGCAGTACTTC
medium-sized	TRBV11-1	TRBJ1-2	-	CASSLIGTAYGYTF	TGTGCCAGCAGCTTAATCGGGACGGCCTATGGCTACACCTTC
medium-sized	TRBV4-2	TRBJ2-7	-	CASSQGATASYEQYF	TGTGCCAGCAGCCAGGGGGCTACAGCTTCCTACGAGCAGTACTTC
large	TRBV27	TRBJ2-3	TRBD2	CASSLSTQRGGRPDTQYF	TGTGCCAGCAGTTTATCCACCCAGCGGGGGGGCCGCCCCGATACGCAGTATTTT
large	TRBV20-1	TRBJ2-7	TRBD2	CSAWDPGLAGASSYEQYF	TGCAGTGCTTGGGACCCGGGACTAGCGGGGGCCAGCTCCTACGAGCAGTACTTC
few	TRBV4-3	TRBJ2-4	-	CASSQGARTTTNIQYF	TGCGCCAGCAGCCAAGGAGCCAGGACCACTACAAACATCCAGTACTTC
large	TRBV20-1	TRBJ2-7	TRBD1	CSARDVKGTETYEQYF	TGCAGTGCTAGAGATGTAAAGGGGACAGAGACCTACGAGCAGTACTTC
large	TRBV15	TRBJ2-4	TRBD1	CATSRWDSKGIQYF	TGTGCCACCAGCAGATGGGACAGTAAGGGCATTCAGTACTTC
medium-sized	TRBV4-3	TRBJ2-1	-	CASSLKGGGSYNEQFF	TGCGCCAGCAGCCTAAAGGGGGGGGGCTCCTACAATGAGCAGTTCTTC
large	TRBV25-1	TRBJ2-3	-	CASSWGFTDTQYF	TGTGCCAGCAGTTGGGGGTTCACAGATACGCAGTATTTT
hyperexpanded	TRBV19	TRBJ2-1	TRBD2	CASSATSGLYNEQFF	TGTGCCAGTTCTGCTACTAGCGGACTATACAATGAGCAGTTCTTC
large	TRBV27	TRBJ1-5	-	CASSLTRNQPQHF	TGTGCCAGCAGTTTGACCCGAAATCAGCCCCAGCATTTT
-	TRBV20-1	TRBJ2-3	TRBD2	CSARDSTSGAAGDTQYF	TGCAGTGCTAGAGATAGTACTAGCGGGGCGGCAGGAGATACGCAGTATTTT
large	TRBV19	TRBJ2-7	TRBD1	CASSAGQDYEQYF	TGTGCCAGTAGTGCGGGACAGGACTACGAGCAGTACTTC
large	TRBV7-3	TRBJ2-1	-	CASSLTPGLTNNEQFF	TGTGCCAGCAGCTTAACACCGGGACTCACCAACAATGAGCAGTTCTTC
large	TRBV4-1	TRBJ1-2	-	CASSQDRPTGYTF	TGCGCCAGCAGCCAAGATCGACCCACTGGCTACACCTTC
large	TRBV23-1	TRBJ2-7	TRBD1	CASSPGTGAYYEQYF	TGCGCCAGCAGTCCTGGGACAGGCGCTTACTACGAGCAGTACTTC
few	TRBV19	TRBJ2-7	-	CASSIRKGGGSSYEQYF	TGTGCCAGTAGTATTCGGAAAGGGGGCGGGAGCTCCTACGAGCAGTACTTC
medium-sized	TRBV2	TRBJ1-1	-	CATAGTEAFF	TGTGCCACCGCTGGCACTGAAGCTTTCTTT
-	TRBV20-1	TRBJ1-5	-	CSATSQAIQGGNQPQHF	TGCAGCGCAACTAGTCAGGCGATCCAGGGAGGCAATCAGCCCCAGCATTTT